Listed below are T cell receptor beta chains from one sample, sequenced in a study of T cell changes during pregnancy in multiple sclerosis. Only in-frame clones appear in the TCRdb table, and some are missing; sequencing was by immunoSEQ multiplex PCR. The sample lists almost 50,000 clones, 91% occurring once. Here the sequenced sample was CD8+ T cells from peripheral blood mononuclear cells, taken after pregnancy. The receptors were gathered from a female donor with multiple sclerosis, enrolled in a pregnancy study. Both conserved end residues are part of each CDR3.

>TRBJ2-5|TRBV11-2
CASSPVTWEQETQYF
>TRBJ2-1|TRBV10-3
CAISAGQGAYNEQFF
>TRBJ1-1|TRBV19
CASTMGGALTEAFF
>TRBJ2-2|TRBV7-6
CASSHTTGYSGELFF
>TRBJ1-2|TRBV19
CASGQGNYGYTF
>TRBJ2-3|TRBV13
CASSLESQDTQYF
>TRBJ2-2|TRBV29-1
CSVELNGAGGAGELFF
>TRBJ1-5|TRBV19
CASNYRGGGSNQPQHF
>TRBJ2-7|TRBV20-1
CSAVQGNEQYF
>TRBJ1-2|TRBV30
CAWSVLGGARAYGYTF
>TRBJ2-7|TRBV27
CASSTSGPYYEQYF
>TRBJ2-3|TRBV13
CASSTRQGGGHGATDTQYF